This TCR beta chain was documented in a study of graft-versus-host responses after intestinal transplantation. Findings and limits, study-wide: With peak circulating GvH clone levels came an association with early post-transplant HvG declines.

Some clones are missing from TCRdb's copy, which holds only in-frame ones; the method was immunoSEQ multiplex PCR. The sample has more than 90,000 clones, 90% to 95% seen once. With respect to this clone: Its antigen remains unknown.

This receptor was identified in a human donor who was the organ donor for an intestinal transplant. The sample here was unstimulated CD8+ T cells sorted from spleen or lymph node cells, taken before transplant.

For the CDR3, the DNA is TGTGCCAGCAGTGATAGCGGGACCTACGAGCAGTACTTC. As protein: CASSDSGTYEQYF. The gene calls are TRBV7-6 and TRBJ2-7; 8 positions match TRBD2. V was clipped by 6 bases and J by 2 bases; unmatched bases: 3. This CDR3 spans 13 amino acids. CDR1 and CDR2 from the germline V gene are SGHVS and FNYEAQ.